Given below is one TCR beta chain in context. This clone occurred a few times. Its antigen has not been determined. Per-nucleotide qualities are absent, and no much larger clonotype sits a single base away. For deep sequencing of PBMC libraries, mostly about 450 ng of input genomic DNA was used, and six replicates were run per sample. Following the manufacturer's instructions, the team built TCRbeta libraries using the immunoSEQ hsTCRbeta kit. The finished libraries were brought together in one pool at 2.5 to 3 nM, which was then read using an Illumina NovaSeq 6000 S4 flow cell. The published analysis was carried out like this. Raw data preprocessing and quality control were performed with the immunoSEQ Analyzer. The analysis was restricted to productive rearrangements, with each unique CDR3 amino acid sequence defining a clonotype. Using the R package tcR, the researchers computed the Gini-Simpson index as their estimate of repertoire clonality. Student's t test was used to compare Gini indices, while Pearson correlation assessed associations with tumor size change. This immuneACCESS table, as held by TCRdb, lists in-frame sequences with V and J called but not all clones. Of the missing ones, under half trace to an unresolved V gene in checked studies; the others have no known cause. That table gives V, J and clone size, and the DNA gave D and trimming. Across this sample there are around 15,000 clones, with over 65% seen only once. Of the sample, 2.8% is held by the ten largest clones.

The intended sense of this specimen's time point label: before neoadjuvant nivolumab. None of the patients had received prior systemic or radiation treatment, and all were newly diagnosed with stage II-IVA oral cavity squamous cell carcinoma. The cohort consisted of patients with HPV-negative, locally advanced oral cavity squamous cell carcinoma. Peripheral blood mononuclear cells were analyzed directly, without maintenance or expansion in culture. The samples were drawn from a longitudinal correlative study tied to a single-arm phase II trial testing neoadjuvant nivolumab in oral cavity squamous cell carcinoma. Subject-matched pre- and post-treatment PBMCs and tumors from three responders and three non-responders were subjected to genomic DNA-based TCRbeta sequencing. Peripheral blood mononuclear cells were collected before nivolumab treatment and again after treatment, at the time of surgery. Genomic DNA was isolated from PBMCs using the Maxwell RSC DNA from Cells kit.

The CDR1 and CDR2 encoded by the germline V gene (reference sequence) are MNHEY and SMNVEV. Including the terminal cysteine and phenylalanine, the CDR3 comprises 14 residues. The entry retains the CDR3 DNA only, 42 bases that are in frame from base 1. V is cut back by 6 bases and J by 4 bases, with 3 bases in the junction unmatched. The sample comes from a study of neoadjuvant anti-PD-1 for oral cavity cancer (dated by TCRdb to the early 2020s). For the wider study: Before undergoing curative-intent surgical resection, most patients got three to four biweekly nivolumab doses at 3 mg/kg. For patients who did not progress, a fourth nivolumab dose was given around day 43, followed by definitive surgical resection on days 50-56. Under RECIST 1.1, a patient counted as a responder if showing complete response, partial response or stable disease, and as a non-responder if showing progression. The parent correlative cohort had 12 to 13 patients and a response rate of 30% to 35%.

The investigation overall reported the following: TCR analyses included only a few patients per response group, and the authors called for larger cohorts for validation. After neoadjuvant nivolumab, non-responders showed significantly higher T cell clonality (Gini index) in PBMCs than responders did. Higher pretreatment blood TCRbeta clonality and lower post-treatment tumor TCRbeta clonality were correlated with higher pretreatment blood Treg/Th17 ratios.

The receptor comes from a person aged 35 to 85 with oral cavity squamous cell carcinoma. The sample was PBMCs, taken before nivolumab (anti-PD-1) treatment. The V and J genes are TRBV27 and TRBJ2-3; TRBD2 matches 11 bases in the middle. At the DNA level, the sequence is TGTGCCAGCAGGGGACTAGCGGATTCAGATACGCAGTATTTT. Translated, this gives CASRGLADSDTQYF.